This paragraph reports one T cell receptor (beta chain). One junction end does not reproduce the germline sequence, and a read error may be involved. The CDR3 length is 15 residues. From germline, CDR1 is SSHAT and CDR2 FNYEAQ (reference sequence). Patients in Seattle were enrolled during active infection, then followed longitudinally. The data derive from a study of blood T cell repertoires in COVID-19. Background on the study: Samples of COVID-19 (acute and convalescent) were obtained from the United States, Italy and Spain. From T cells, B-cell-depleted T cells, or PBMCs came the material, which was cDNA or gDNA.

Authors' data handling: From reference gene primer amplification, estimates of nucleated cell counts were derived. Only in-frame clones appear in the TCRdb table, and some are missing; sequencing was by immunoSEQ multiplex PCR. For V, J and clone size, that table is used; D and trimming come from the DNA. The table records tens of thousands of clones, more than 80% of them present only once. What was sequenced was peripheral blood. The clonotype originates from a man aged 45-65 years with COVID-19, enrolled during active disease. This chain joins TRBV7-7 and TRBJ2-2; D not resolved. CDR3: CASSFGRQNTGELFF. The CDR3 nucleotides are TGTGCTAGCAGCTTTGGCAGGCAGAACACCGGGGAGCTGTTTTTT.